A selection of T cell receptor beta chains follows, all from one sample in a study of early T cells in non-severe SARS-CoV-2 infection. TCRdb fed the 5' RACE reads into MiXCR, producing one record per CDR3 protein. The sample contains approximately 50,000 distinct CDR3 sequences, 7% to 10% of which appear only once. Input material: whole blood. The origin of the receptors is an adult who was a healthcare worker with PCR-confirmed SARS-CoV-2 infection or an uninfected control (not recorded which). The CDR3 runs from the conserved cysteine through the conserved F or W. Fields, in order: D gene, V gene, clone size, J gene, CDR3 protein, CDR3 DNA. D genes are given only for firm matches. Clone size is given for some rows only: seen once, a few or many times, or a class if the clone is expanded.

d_gene: .
v_gene: TRBV3-1
abundance: many
j_gene: TRBJ2-7
CDR3aa: CASRQRISESYEQYF
CDR3nt: TGTGCCAGCAGACAAAGGATATCTGAAAGCTACGAGCAGTACTTC

d_gene: .
v_gene: TRBV28
abundance: few
j_gene: TRBJ2-6
CDR3aa: CASSSPLLGDGFSGANVLTF
CDR3nt: TGTGCCAGCAGCTCTCCCCTACTAGGAGACGGGTTCTCTGGGGCCAACGTCCTGACTTTC

d_gene: .
v_gene: TRBV4-1
abundance: few
j_gene: TRBJ1-1
CDR3aa: CASSQSRGMNTEAFF
CDR3nt: TGCGCCAGCAGCCAAAGTAGGGGGATGAACACTGAAGCTTTCTTT

d_gene: .
v_gene: TRBV19
abundance: many
j_gene: TRBJ2-7
CDR3aa: CASSQRTNHEQYF
CDR3nt: TGTGCCAGTAGTCAAAGGACAAACCACGAGCAGTACTTC

d_gene: .
v_gene: TRBV29-1
abundance: many
j_gene: TRBJ2-7
CDR3aa: CSVAVAYEQYF
CDR3nt: TGCAGCGTTGCTGTAGCCTACGAGCAGTACTTC

d_gene: .
v_gene: TRBV7-2
abundance: .
j_gene: TRBJ2-1
CDR3aa: CASSLERGSYNEQFF
CDR3nt: TGTGCCAGCAGCTTAGAAAGGGGGTCTTACAATGAGCAGTTCTTC

d_gene: TRBD2
v_gene: TRBV28
abundance: few
j_gene: TRBJ2-5
CDR3aa: CASSNLLAGGPEETQYF
CDR3nt: TGTGCCAGCAGTAATCTCCTCGCGGGAGGGCCCGAAGAGACCCAGTACTTC

d_gene: .
v_gene: TRBV6-6
abundance: few
j_gene: TRBJ1-4
CDR3aa: CASSYRRGNEKLFF
CDR3nt: TGTGCCAGCAGTTACAGACGGGGTAATGAAAAACTGTTTTTT

d_gene: TRBD1
v_gene: TRBV5-1
abundance: many
j_gene: TRBJ2-1
CDR3aa: CASSPSTGDPQFF
CDR3nt: TGCGCCAGCAGCCCCTCCACAGGGGACCCCCAGTTCTTC

d_gene: .
v_gene: TRBV11-2
abundance: few
j_gene: TRBJ1-2
CDR3aa: CASSLDLEGGGYTF
CDR3nt: TGTGCCAGCAGCTTAGATCTGGAAGGCGGTGGCTACACCTTC

d_gene: .
v_gene: TRBV11-2
abundance: many
j_gene: TRBJ2-6
CDR3aa: CASSLDLSFRSSGANVLTF
CDR3nt: TGTGCCAGCAGCTTAGATTTGTCCTTCCGGAGCTCTGGGGCCAACGTCCTGACTTTC

d_gene: TRBD1
v_gene: TRBV5-4
abundance: .
j_gene: TRBJ2-7
CDR3aa: CASSLQQGVRHEQYF
CDR3nt: TGTGCCAGCAGCTTACAACAGGGGGTACGTCACGAGCAGTACTTC

d_gene: .
v_gene: TRBV7-9
abundance: few
j_gene: TRBJ2-7
CDR3aa: CASSLGGRYEQYF
CDR3nt: TGTGCCAGCAGCTTGGGCGGCCGCTACGAGCAGTACTTC

d_gene: .
v_gene: TRBV29-1
abundance: .
j_gene: TRBJ2-3
CDR3aa: CSVGEADNTQYF
CDR3nt: TGCAGCGTTGGAGAGGCGGACAATACGCAGTATTTT

d_gene: TRBD2
v_gene: TRBV7-9
abundance: .
j_gene: TRBJ2-3
CDR3aa: CASSSISSGFLRTDTQYF
CDR3nt: TGTGCCAGCAGCTCCATCTCTAGCGGGTTCCTTCGCACAGATACGCAGTATTTT